This entry lists 14 T cell receptor beta chains sequenced from one sample in a study of neurological immune-mediated disorders. TCRdb ran MiXCR on the 5' RACE reads and lists one entry per CDR3 protein. Of 35,000 to 50,000 distinct CDR3 sequences listed, approximately 14% were seen once; the top ten hold approximately 3.6%. The sample comprised CD4+ T cells from blood. Source of these receptors: a woman in her sixties with HTLV-1-associated myelopathy (HAM/TSP).

Regarding this clonotype: Its ends do not fully match the called genes, so a read error is possible. V is TRBV11-2 and J is TRBJ2-3; the D gene is possibly TRBD1 (6 bases). This CDR3 has 14 residues. The V gene's germline CDR1 is SGHAT and CDR2 FQNNGV. CDR3 bases: TGTGCCAGCAGCCGAGACAGGTTCGCAGATACACAGAATTTT. Translating gives CASSRDRFADTQNF.

This clonotype was counted at least ten times. V and J are TRBV28 and TRBJ1-1; 7 bases are a match to TRBD1. Per the germline V gene, CDR1 is MDHEN and CDR2 is SYDVKM. The J segment lost 6 bases and the V segment lost 5 bases, leaving 15 bases of the junction unmatched. CDR3 size: 16 residues. CDR3 DNA sequence: TGTGCCAGCAGTCCCCATAAGGGGGCAGTCGGGCCTGAAGCTTTCTTT. Its protein is CASSPHKGAVGPEAFF.

The V and J genes are TRBV20-1 and TRBJ2-5, with D perhaps TRBD2 (5 bases). The CDR3 extends over 15 amino acids. Per the germline V gene, CDR1 is DFQATT and CDR2 is SNEGSKA (reference sequence). Deletions cut 0 bases from V and 1 base from J, with 12 bases between. The CDR3 bases are TGCAGTGCTAGAGACCGCCTAGGGAGCCAAGAGACCCAGTACTTC. This codes for CSARDRLGSQETQYF.

The table lists this clonotype with many counts. The V and J genes are TRBV10-3 and TRBJ1-1; no clear D gene. In germline, CDR1 is ENHRY, CDR2 SYGVKD. The CDR3 covers 14 residues. Between the trimmed V and J ends, which lost 6 bases and 1 base, there was a span of 12 bases. CDR3 nucleotides: TGTGCCATCAGCCCACGAGGGTGGAACACTGAAGCTTTCTTT. As protein: CAISPRGWNTEAFF.

CDR3 sequence reads: CASSSGTGGTEAFF. The CDR3 region has the DNA TGCGCCAGCAGCTCCGGGACAGGGGGCACTGAAGCTTTCTTT. This chain uses TRBV5-1 with TRBJ1-1; TRBD1 agrees at 11 bases. The trim removed 3 bases at V and 4 bases at J, leaving 2 bases unmatched. Germline lookup yields CDR1 SGHRS and CDR2 YFSETQ. This CDR3 has 14 amino acids. The full variable domain, in which reference TRBV5-1 and TRBJ1-1 provide the parts outside the CDR3, is KAGVTQTPRYLIKTRGQQVTLSCSPISGHRSVSWYQQTPGQGLQFLFEYFSETQRNKGNFPGRFSGRQFSNSRSEMNVSTLELGDSALYLCASSSGTGGTEAFFGQGTRLTVV.

The table lists this clonotype with many counts. This chain uses TRBV7-8 with TRBJ2-1, with unresolved D. From germline, CDR1 is SGHVS and CDR2 FQNEAQ. Trimming left V 5 bases short and J 3 bases short, with 11 bases between. The CDR3 runs 14 residues. CDR3 DNA sequence: TGTGCCAGCAGCCCCAGTATAGGCTACAATGAGCAGTTCTTC. Translated, it gives CASSPSIGYNEQFF.

In this sample, this clonotype turned up many times. Here the CDR3 reads CASSLDRGRYSPLHF. The CDR3 DNA follows: TGCGCCAGCAGCCTGGACAGGGGGCGATATTCACCCCTCCACTTT. The chain employs TRBV5-1 and TRBJ1-6; 11 nucleotides agree with TRBD1. The ends lost 4 bases at V and 8 bases at J; junction bases unmatched: 5. This CDR3 contains 15 residues. Germline V lookup: CDR1 SGHRS, CDR2 YFSETQ.

This clonotype has a count of ten or more. The chain employs TRBV7-2 and TRBJ2-5; D may be TRBD1 or TRBD2 (5 bases each). Trimming pared 5 bases from V and 4 bases from J, leaving 17 bases between. The CDR3 runs 15 residues. From germline, CDR1 is SGHTA and CDR2 FQGNSA. CDR3 residues: CASSPEGDRGETQYF. CDR3 in DNA: TGTGCCAGCAGCCCCGAGGGTGACAGAGGAGAGACCCAGTACTTC.

This clonotype appeared many times. In nucleotides, the CDR3 is TGCAGCGTTGACAGGGCCGGGAACACTGAAGCTTTCTTT. Translating it yields CSVDRAGNTEAFF. V usage is TRBV29-1 and J usage is TRBJ1-1; D perhaps matches TRBD1 (5 bases). Germline V lookup: CDR1 SQVTM, CDR2 ANQGSEA. V lost 3 bases and J lost 1, with 9 bases in between. This CDR3 region has 13 residues.

This clonotype was counted ten times or more. The V and J genes are TRBV4-2 and TRBJ2-1; the D is unclear. This CDR3 is built from 14 residues. Germline-derived CDR1 and CDR2 are LGHNA and YNFKEQ. V shed 1 base and J shed 6 bases, with 10 bases lying between them. CDR3: CASSQGQAFNEQFF. The CDR3 nucleotides are TGTGCCAGCAGCCAAGGTCAAGCCTTCAATGAGCAGTTCTTC.

This clonotype was counted many times. V is TRBV20-1 and J is TRBJ2-3; TRBD2 aligns across 8 bases. CDR1 and CDR2 (germline): DFQATT, SNEGSKA (reference sequence). The CDR3 consists of 16 residues. J lost 2 bases, V lost 5 bases, and 12 bases had no gene match. The CDR3 coding sequence is TGCAGTGCTGACAATTTTCACGGGGGGGTCACAGATACGCAGTATTTT. Protein sequence: CSADNFHGGVTDTQYF.

Many counts were recorded for this clonotype. The rearrangement uses TRBV20-1 and TRBJ2-3; tentatively, D is TRBD1 or TRBD2 (5 bases each). The CDR3 covers 12 residues. From germline, CDR1 is DFQATT and CDR2 SNEGSKA (reference sequence). The V gene lost 3 bases and the J gene lost 4 bases, with 8 bases spanning the gap. For the CDR3, the DNA is TGCAGTGCTAGTTTGGGGGCAGATACGCAGTATTTT. It codes for CSASLGADTQYF.

This clonotype was recorded many times. The rearrangement joins TRBV11-2 to TRBJ1-1; D may be TRBD1 (6 bases). Per the germline V gene, CDR1 is SGHAT and CDR2 is FQNNGV. The CDR3 consists of 15 residues. V was trimmed by 1 base and J by 7 bases, leaving 16 bases between them. The CDR3 protein is CASSLVGGHSGEAFF. DNA of the CDR3: TGTGCCAGCAGCTTAGTTGGGGGCCACTCAGGTGAAGCTTTCTTT.

This clonotype has just a few counts. The CDR3 region is CASEGLAGPASYETQYF. In DNA form, the CDR3 reads TGTGCCAGCGAAGGGCTTGCGGGGCCCGCCTCGTATGAGACCCAGTACTTC. The gene calls are TRBV2 and TRBJ2-5; D possibly corresponds to TRBD2 (6 bases). The ends were cut back, 8 bases at V and 5 bases at J, with 27 bases in the middle. This CDR3 is 17 amino acids long. Germline V gene data show CDR1 as SNHLY and CDR2 as FYNNEI.